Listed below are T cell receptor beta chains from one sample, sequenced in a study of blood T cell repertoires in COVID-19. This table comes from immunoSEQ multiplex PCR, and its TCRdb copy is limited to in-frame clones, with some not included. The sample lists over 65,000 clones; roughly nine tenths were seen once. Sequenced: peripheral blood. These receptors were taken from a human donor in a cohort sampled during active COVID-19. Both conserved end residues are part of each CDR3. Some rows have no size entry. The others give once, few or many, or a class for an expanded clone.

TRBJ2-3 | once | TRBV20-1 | CSASFLSTDTQYF
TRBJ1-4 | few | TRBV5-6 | CASSSTGNGEKLFF
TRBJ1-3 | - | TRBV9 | CASSPGGPGNTIYF
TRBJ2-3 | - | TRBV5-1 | CASTLSGRFLTDTQYF
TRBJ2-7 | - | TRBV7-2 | CASSLPTSGRALQYF
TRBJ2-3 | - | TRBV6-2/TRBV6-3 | CASSRSGGSRDTQYF
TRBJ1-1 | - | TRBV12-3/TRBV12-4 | CASSLSGGAEAFF
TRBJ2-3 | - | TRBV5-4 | CASSFVDSVTDTQYF
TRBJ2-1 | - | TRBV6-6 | CATLNRVSYNEQFF
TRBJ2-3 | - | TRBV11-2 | CASSLAGGSADTQYF
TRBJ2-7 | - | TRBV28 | CASSLRGYEQYF
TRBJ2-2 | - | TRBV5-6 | CASRPRTGGPGELFF
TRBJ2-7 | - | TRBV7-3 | CASSKGPGGDEQYF
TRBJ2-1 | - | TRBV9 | CASSAPTGSSYNEQFF
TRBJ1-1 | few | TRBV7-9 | CASSRGQRNTEAFF
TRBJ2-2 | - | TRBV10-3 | CAISGGTSPPTGELFF
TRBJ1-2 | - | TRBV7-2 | CASSEAGAEDGHTF
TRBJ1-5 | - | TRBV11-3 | CASSLVRGEWSQPQHF
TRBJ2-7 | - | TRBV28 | CASSKGLAPYEQYF
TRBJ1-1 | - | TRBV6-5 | CASSYNRGNTEAFF
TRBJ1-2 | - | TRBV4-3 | CASSQDFQVYGYTF
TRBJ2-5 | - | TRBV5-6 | CASSLGQGGQETQYF
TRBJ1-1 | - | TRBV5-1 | CASSFRTGGTEAFF
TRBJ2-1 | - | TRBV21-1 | CASSNQRDYQYNEQFF
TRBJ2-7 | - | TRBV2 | CASRAGIFYEQYF
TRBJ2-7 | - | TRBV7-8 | CASSVGQHGYTYEQYF
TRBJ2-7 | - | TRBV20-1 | CSAAEAHEQYF
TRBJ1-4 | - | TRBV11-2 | CASSSTKDRANEKLFF
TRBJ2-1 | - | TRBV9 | CASSGTSGRASYNEQFF
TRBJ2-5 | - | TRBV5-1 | CASSLALGQEYQETQYF